This is a list of T cell receptor beta chains from one sample in a study of blood T cell repertoires in COVID-19. The table came from immunoSEQ multiplex PCR; TCRdb's copy has only in-frame clones and leaves some out. Found here are approximately 150,000 clones, 89% of them singletons; the top ten hold about 1.5%. The sample taken for sequencing was peripheral blood. The origin of the receptors is a human donor in a cohort sampled during active COVID-19. CDR3s include the opening cysteine and the closing phenylalanine or tryptophan. Fields, in order: D gene, V gene, J gene, clone size, CDR3 protein, CDR3 DNA. The D gene is left open where the match is weak. Some rows mark clone size as missing; the rest say once, few, many or name a class of expanded clone.

>TRBD1|TRBV7-9|TRBJ1-6|.
CASSSTGGGSPLHF
TGTGCCAGCAGCTCTACAGGGGGCGGATCACCCCTCCACTTT
>.|TRBV7-3|TRBJ2-1|.
CASSLGGPYNEQFF
TGTGCCAGCAGCTTAGGGGGCCCCTACAATGAGCAGTTCTTC
>.|TRBV6-1|TRBJ2-4|.
CASSVPPEGEASKNIQYF
TGTGCCAGCAGTGTCCCCCCCGAGGGCGAAGCCTCCAAAAACATTCAGTACTTC
>TRBD2|TRBV6-1|TRBJ2-2|once
CASSDPQGGGYTGELFF
TGTGCCAGCAGTGACCCCCAAGGCGGGGGGTACACCGGGGAGCTGTTTTTT
>.|TRBV3-1/TRBV3-2|TRBJ1-5|.
CASSQGTHSNQPQHF
TGTGCCAGCAGCCAAGGGACACATAGCAATCAGCCCCAGCATTTT
>.|TRBV19|TRBJ1-5|.
CASSLRTAASNQPQHF
TGTGCCAGTAGTCTACGTACAGCGGCTAGCAATCAGCCCCAGCATTTT
>TRBD2|TRBV6-5|TRBJ2-3|few
CASSYTSGGTDTQYF
TGTGCCAGCAGTTATACTAGCGGGGGCACAGATACGCAGTATTTT
>.|TRBV7-2|TRBJ2-7|once
CASSRGNYEQYF
TGTGCCAGCAGCCGGGGGAACTACGAGCAGTACTTC
>.|TRBV9|TRBJ1-4|.
CASSVDGKRNEKLFF
TGTGCCAGCAGCGTAGATGGCAAGCGTAATGAAAAACTGTTTTTT
>.|TRBV18|TRBJ2-7|.
CASSPPTYEQYF
TGTGCCAGCTCACCCCCCACCTACGAGCAGTACTTC
>TRBD1|TRBV3-1/TRBV3-2|TRBJ2-1|.
CASRPDRTSYNEQFF
TGTGCCAGCAGACCGGACAGGACTTCCTACAATGAGCAGTTCTTC
>.|TRBV5-4|TRBJ2-5|.
CASSLVGREETQYF
TGTGCCAGCAGCTTGGTCGGCAGGGAAGAGACCCAGTACTTC
>.|TRBV30|TRBJ1-3|.
CAWSFDINSGNTIYF
TGTGCCTGGAGTTTCGACATCAACTCTGGAAACACCATATATTTT
>.|TRBV27|TRBJ1-2|few
CASSFSGGIRYTF
TGTGCCAGCAGTTTTTCTGGGGGGATCCGCTACACCTTC
>TRBD1|TRBV27|TRBJ1-4|.
CASSYRGPNEKLFF
TGTGCCAGCAGCTACAGGGGGCCTAATGAAAAACTGTTTTTT
>TRBD2|TRBV30|TRBJ2-3|.
CAGARRGDTQYF
TGTGCCGGGGCCCGGCGGGGGGATACGCAGTATTTT
>TRBD1|TRBV6-5|TRBJ2-5|once
CASSLGTGAWETQYF
TGTGCCAGCAGCCTCGGGACAGGGGCTTGGGAGACCCAGTACTTC
>.|TRBV3-1/TRBV3-2|TRBJ2-2|.
CASSHFGELFF
TGTGCCAGCAGCCACTTCGGGGAGCTGTTTTTT
>.|TRBV5-6|TRBJ2-5|.
CASSLGGEEETQYF
TGTGCCAGCAGCTTAGGGGGGGAGGAGGAGACCCAGTACTTC
>.|TRBV7-9|TRBJ2-7|.
CASSPVLGEQYF
TGTGCCAGCAGCCCAGTGCTTGGCGAGCAGTACTTC
>TRBD1|TRBV3-1/TRBV3-2|TRBJ1-2|.
CASENRGTSYGYTF
TGTGCCAGCGAGAACAGGGGAACCTCGTATGGCTACACCTTC
>TRBD1|TRBV7-9|TRBJ2-3|.
CASSLDRVADTQYF
TGTGCCAGCAGCCTAGACAGGGTGGCAGATACGCAGTATTTT
>TRBD2|TRBV7-8|TRBJ2-3|once
CASSSAGTSGGDTQYF
TGTGCCAGCAGTTCGGCCGGGACTAGCGGGGGAGATACGCAGTATTTT
>.|TRBV10-3|TRBJ1-1|.
CAIAPTSYTEAFF
TGTGCCATCGCACCGACAAGTTACACTGAAGCTTTCTTT
>TRBD2|TRBV9|TRBJ2-5|.
CASSGPLSGGAEETQYF
TGTGCCAGCAGCGGCCCCCTGAGCGGGGGGGCCGAAGAGACCCAGTACTTC
>TRBD2|TRBV15|TRBJ2-3|.
CATTQDGGGPDTQYF
TGTGCCACAACACAGGACGGGGGGGGCCCAGATACGCAGTATTTT
>TRBD2|TRBV9|TRBJ2-3|.
CASSAAGGGAVYTQYF
TGTGCCAGCAGCGCAGCCGGCGGGGGGGCCGTGTATACGCAGTATTTT
>TRBD1|TRBV6-5|TRBJ2-7|.
CASSSSGGEQYF
TGTGCCAGCAGTAGCTCAGGGGGCGAGCAGTACTTC
>TRBD1|TRBV29-1|TRBJ1-2|.
CSSQGARGYTF
TGCAGCTCACAGGGGGCAAGAGGCTACACCTTC
>.|TRBV18|TRBJ2-5|.
CASSPKETQYF
TGTGCCAGCTCACCTAAAGAGACCCAGTACTTC
>.|TRBV5-8|TRBJ2-7|.
CASNDLRVAYEQYF
TGTGCCAGCAACGACCTCCGGGTCGCCTACGAGCAGTACTTC
>.|TRBV7-2|TRBJ2-3|.
CASSQQGYAQYF
TGTGCCAGCAGCCAACAGGGATATGCGCAGTATTTT
>.|TRBV27|TRBJ1-1|.
CASRQQPNTEAFF
TGTGCCAGCAGACAACAGCCGAACACTGAAGCTTTCTTT
>.|TRBV2|TRBJ2-2|.
CASSEAGGQNTGELFF
TGTGCCAGCAGTGAAGCTGGGGGACAGAACACCGGGGAGCTGTTTTTT
>.|TRBV25-1|TRBJ1-2|.
CASSARGVNYGYTF
TGTGCCAGCAGTGCACGGGGGGTTAACTATGGCTACACCTTC
>TRBD1|TRBV5-1|TRBJ2-3|.
CASSPGQGPSTDTQYF
TGCGCCAGCAGCCCGGGACAGGGCCCTAGCACAGATACGCAGTATTTT
>.|TRBV6-5|TRBJ1-1|once
CASSYSPGANTEAFF
TGTGCCAGCAGTTACTCTCCAGGGGCGAACACTGAAGCTTTCTTT
>.|TRBV18|TRBJ2-7|.
CASSPRSVTSYEQYF
TGTGCCAGCTCACCACGCTCAGTAACCTCCTACGAGCAGTACTTC
>.|TRBV21-1|TRBJ1-3|.
CASSSPQGLPGNTIYF
TGTGCCAGCAGCTCTCCCCAGGGGTTGCCTGGAAACACCATATATTTT
>TRBD1|TRBV15|TRBJ1-5|.
CATSRGQGPNQPQHF
TGTGCCACCAGCAGAGGACAGGGTCCCAATCAGCCCCAGCATTTT
>TRBD1|TRBV5-6|TRBJ1-1|.
CASSGQGVRGTEAFF
TGTGCCAGCAGCGGGCAGGGGGTAAGGGGGACTGAAGCTTTCTTT
>TRBD1|TRBV2|TRBJ1-5|.
CASSEDRAGQPQHF
TGTGCCAGCAGTGAGGACAGGGCAGGGCAGCCCCAGCATTTT
>TRBD1|TRBV6-6|TRBJ1-1|.
CASSHRGSEAFF
TGTGCCAGCAGCCACAGGGGATCTGAAGCTTTCTTT
>TRBD2|TRBV5-1|TRBJ2-1|.
CASSRGLASYNEQFF
TGCGCCAGCAGTCGGGGACTAGCGAGCTACAATGAGCAGTTCTTC
>.|TRBV9|TRBJ1-2|.
CASRGVGYTF
TGTGCCAGCAGGGGAGTTGGCTACACCTTC
>TRBD1|TRBV11-2|TRBJ1-6|.
CASSLGDSPSPGAPLHF
TGTGCCAGCAGCTTGGGGGACAGTCCCTCTCCGGGGGCGCCCCTCCACTTT
>.|TRBV20-1|TRBJ2-5|.
CSASSHLGVTTQYF
TGCAGTGCCAGTTCCCACTTAGGAGTCACGACCCAGTACTTC
>.|TRBV6-6|TRBJ2-3|.
CASSYSTGYTDTQYF
TGTGCCAGCAGTTACTCGACTGGGTACACAGATACGCAGTATTTT
>TRBD1|TRBV5-1|TRBJ1-1|once
CASSLTGGTEAFF
TGCGCCAGCAGCTTGACAGGGGGGACTGAAGCTTTCTTT
>TRBD1|TRBV7-9|TRBJ1-4|.
CASSLSGTGVGEKLFF
TGTGCCAGCAGCTTATCCGGGACAGGGGTCGGGGAAAAACTGTTTTTT